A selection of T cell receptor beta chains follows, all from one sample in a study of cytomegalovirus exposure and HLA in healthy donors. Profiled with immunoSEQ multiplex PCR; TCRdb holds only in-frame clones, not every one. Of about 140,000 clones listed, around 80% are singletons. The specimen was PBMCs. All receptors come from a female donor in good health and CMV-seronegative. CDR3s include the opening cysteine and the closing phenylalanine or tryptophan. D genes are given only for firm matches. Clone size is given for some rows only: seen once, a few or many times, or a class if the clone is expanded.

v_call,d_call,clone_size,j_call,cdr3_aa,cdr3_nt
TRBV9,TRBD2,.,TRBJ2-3,CASSVDFRLAPVSTDTQYF,TGTGCCAGCAGCGTAGATTTCAGACTAGCTCCAGTTAGCACAGATACGCAGTATTTT
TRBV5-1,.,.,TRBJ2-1,CASSLVGGAINEQFF,TGCGCCAGCAGCTTGGTTGGGGGGGCGATCAATGAGCAGTTCTTC
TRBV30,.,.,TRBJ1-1,CAWSVQANTEAFF,TGTGCCTGGAGTGTCCAAGCGAACACTGAAGCTTTCTTT
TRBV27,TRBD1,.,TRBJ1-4,CASSPTGDYEKLFF,TGTGCCAGCAGCCCGACAGGGGACTACGAAAAACTGTTTTTT
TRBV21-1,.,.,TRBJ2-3,CASSPGTGESTDTQYF,TGTGCCAGCAGCCCCGGCACAGGGGAAAGCACAGATACGCAGTATTTT
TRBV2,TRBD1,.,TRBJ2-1,CASSPGQGARDEQFF,TGTGCCAGCAGCCCGGGACAGGGGGCTCGCGATGAGCAGTTCTTC
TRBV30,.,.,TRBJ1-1,CAWSVSLSGTEAFF,TGTGCCTGGAGTGTATCGTTGTCGGGCACTGAAGCTTTCTTT
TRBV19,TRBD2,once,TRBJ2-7,CASSQFASTSGRSSYEQYF,TGTGCCAGTAGTCAGTTCGCCTCAACTAGCGGGAGGAGCTCCTACGAGCAGTACTTC
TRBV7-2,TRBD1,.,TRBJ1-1,CASRPQGGTEAFF,TGTGCCAGCAGGCCCCAGGGGGGTACTGAAGCTTTCTTT
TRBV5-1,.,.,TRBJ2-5,CASSSQGLEETQYF,TGCGCCAGCAGCTCACAGGGTTTGGAGGAGACCCAGTACTTC
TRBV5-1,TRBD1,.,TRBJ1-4,CASSLYGQGRVEEKLFF,TGCGCCAGCAGCTTGTATGGACAGGGGAGGGTAGAGGAAAAACTGTTTTTT
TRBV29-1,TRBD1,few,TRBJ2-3,CSDRTGVTDTQYF,TGCAGCGATAGGACAGGGGTGACAGATACGCAGTATTTT
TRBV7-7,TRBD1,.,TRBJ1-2,CASGGDRALRYGYTF,TGTGCCAGCGGGGGGGACAGGGCGCTCCGTTATGGCTACACCTTC